This TCR beta chain was documented in a study of blood T cell repertoires in COVID-19. Study overall: COVID-19 samples, acute and convalescent, were from the United States, Italy and Spain.

The V gene lost 1 base and the J gene lost 10 bases, with 11 bases spanning the gap. CDR3 length equals 14 residues. Germline CDR1 reads SGHNT; CDR2 reads YENEEA. Recruits, aged roughly 18 to 95 years, lived in approximately 26 US areas. Authors' processing steps: Cell counts per sample came from amplifying reference gene primers. Sequencing was performed with immunoSEQ multiplex PCR; in TCRdb, only in-frame clones are kept and a portion is missing. The DNA gave D and trimming, while V, J and clone size come from that table. The sample lists under 250,000 clones, under 85% occurring once. Sequencing input: PBMCs or T cells enriched from blood (not recorded which). The chain links TRBV11-3 to TRBJ1-6; D call uncertain. The sequence derives from a man in his 60s who had recovered from COVID-19. The CDR3 loop is CASSLGVSGSPLHF. The DNA of the CDR3 is TGTGCCAGCAGCTTAGGGGTTTCGGGATCACCCCTCCACTTT.